The rows below give T cell receptor beta chains drawn from one sample of a study of CD8 T cells in ankylosing spondylitis. TCRdb recomputed calls from the 5' RACE reads with MiXCR, one row per CDR3 protein. The table records approximately 150,000 distinct CDR3 sequences, 8.5% to 10% of them present only once. Specimen: blood, either unsorted or a sorted T cell fraction (not recorded which). Receptors were obtained from a female donor with ankylosing spondylitis or in good health (not recorded which). The conserved cysteine and the conserved F or W are not part of the CDR3 here.

len,v_gene,j_gene,CDR3aa
15,TRBV20-1,TRBJ2-5,SARFPSGQKHKETQY
9,TRBV10-2,TRBJ1-1,ASVGQGEAF
9,TRBV7-9,TRBJ2-1,ASSPDWMQF
11,TRBV27,TRBJ2-1,ASSALLGNEQF
14,TRBV20-1,TRBJ2-1,SARGIGSVPYNEQF
14,TRBV7-8,TRBJ2-7,ASSLYVGGPVVEQY
13,TRBV27,TRBJ2-7,ASSPREDYSYEQY
9,TRBV12-3/TRBV12-4,TRBJ2-3,ATLGGDTQY
16,TRBV6-2/TRBV6-3,TRBJ2-1,ASSSPLPQRNSYNEQF
10,TRBV27,TRBJ2-7,ASRDGSGEQY
11,TRBV3-1,TRBJ1-1,ASSRGENTEAF
14,TRBV27,TRBJ2-5,ASSSKAGGPLETQY